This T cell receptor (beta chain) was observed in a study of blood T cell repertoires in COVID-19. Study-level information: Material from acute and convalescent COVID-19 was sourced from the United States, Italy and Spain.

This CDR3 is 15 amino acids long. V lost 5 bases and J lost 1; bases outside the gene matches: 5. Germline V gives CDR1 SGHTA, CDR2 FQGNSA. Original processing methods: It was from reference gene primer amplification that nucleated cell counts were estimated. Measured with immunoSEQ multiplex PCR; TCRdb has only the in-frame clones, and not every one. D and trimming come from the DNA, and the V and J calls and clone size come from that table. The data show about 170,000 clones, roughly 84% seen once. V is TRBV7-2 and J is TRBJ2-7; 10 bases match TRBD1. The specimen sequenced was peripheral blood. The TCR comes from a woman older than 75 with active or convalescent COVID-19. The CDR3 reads CASSRDRGPSYEQYF. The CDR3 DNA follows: TGTGCCAGCAGCAGGGACAGGGGCCCATCCTACGAGCAGTACTTC.